These 8 T cell receptor beta chains originate from one sample sequenced in a study of vaccination and CD4 T cells after COVID-19. CD4+ T cells that had been cultured provided DNA sequenced with the Oncomine TCR Beta short-read assay. One entry per CDR3 protein, called by TCRdb with MiXCR from the PCR reads. Among 20,000 to 25,000 distinct CDR3 sequences listed, approximately 49% were seen once. The treatment: roughly 10-day PBMC culture with coronavirus spike peptide pools or control peptides (ViraFEST assay). These receptors are not linked to any known antigen. The material sequenced was CD4+ T cells from blood, cultured in vitro. The receptors shown here come from a human donor who had recovered from COVID-19.

This chain links TRBV28 with TRBJ2-2; TRBD2 might be the D (5 bases). CDR3 length: 18 amino acids. Germline CDR1 and CDR2: MDHEN and SYDVKM. V gave up 1 base and J gave up 4 bases, with 19 bases separating them. The DNA of the CDR3 is TGTGCCAGCAGTTTATTAGAGGGTCCAAAAATAGGCACCGGGGAGCTGTTTTTT. It specifies CASSLLEGPKIGTGELFF.

Comment on this clonotype: The junction differs from germline at one of its ends, possibly a read error. The V call is TRBV20-1, the J call TRBJ1-2; 8 positions agree with TRBD1. Germline V gene lookup returns CDR1 DFQATT and CDR2 SNEGSKA (reference sequence). This CDR3 is built from 15 residues. CDR3 region: CSVRAGQGVSYGYTF. The DNA of the CDR3 is TGCAGTGTTAGAGCAGGACAGGGTGTATCCTATGGCTACACCTTC.

The V and J genes are TRBV6-1 and TRBJ1-5; D ambiguous. V was pared by 5 bases and J by 1 base, with 6 bases between. Germline lookup yields CDR1 MNHNS and CDR2 SASEGT. The CDR3 length is 13 residues. DNA for the CDR3: TGTGCCAGCAGTAGTCCGAGCAATCAGCCCCAGCATTTT. Its translation is CASSSPSNQPQHF.

This sequence joins TRBV27 and TRBJ1-2; D unresolved. CDR1 and CDR2 (germline): MNHEY, SMNVEV (reference sequence). Trimming removed 3 bases at V and 4 bases at J, with 12 bases between. This CDR3 is 14 amino acids long. In DNA form, the CDR3 reads TGTGCCAGCAGTTTTACCGGCTCTACCTATGGCTACACCTTC. It yields the protein CASSFTGSTYGYTF.

The chain links TRBV24-1 to TRBJ2-2; 7 bases line up with TRBD1. V gave up 4 bases and J gave up 7 bases; unmatched junction bases: 11. The germline V gene has CDR1 KGHDR and CDR2 SFDVKD. The CDR3 length is 16 residues. Here the CDR3 reads CATSDPTGSHIGELFF. CDR3 DNA: TGTGCCACCAGTGACCCGACAGGGTCCCACATCGGGGAGCTGTTTTTT.

The rearrangement links TRBV10-3 to TRBJ1-5; tentative D call: TRBD1 (5 bases). Trimming stripped 6 bases from V and 3 bases from J, with 15 bases between. CDR3 size: 15 residues. In germline, CDR1 is ENHRY, CDR2 SYGVKD. The CDR3 DNA is TGTGCCATCAGCTCGACAGACAGTCCCAATCAGCCCCAGCATTTT. This translates into CAISSTDSPNQPQHF.

The rearrangement uses TRBV19 and TRBJ2-3; D remains ambiguous. CDR1 LNHDA and CDR2 SQIVND come from the germline V gene (reference sequence). This CDR3 has 14 residues. Trimming took off 3 bases at V and 0 bases at J, with 7 bases between the two ends. CDR3 loop: CASSIYTSTDTQYF. The DNA for the CDR3 is TGTGCCAGTAGTATCTACACCAGCACAGATACGCAGTATTTT.

The chain joins TRBV28 to TRBJ1-5; D is possibly TRBD1 (5 bases). CDR3 length: 17 amino acids. Deletions cut 2 bases from V and 1 base from J, with 15 bases between. CDR1 is MDHEN and CDR2 is SYDVKM in the germline V gene. This CDR3 is CASSLRGGGISNQPQHF. In nucleotides, the CDR3 is TGTGCCAGCAGTTTACGGGGTGGGGGGATAAGCAATCAGCCCCAGCATTTT.